The 8 T cell receptor beta chains in this list originate from one sample, sequenced in a study of shared clonotypes between healthy human individuals. Method: immunoSEQ multiplex PCR; TCRdb's copy keeps in-frame clones and lacks some. The sample holds a few million clones, roughly 92% seen once. Material: naive CD4+ T cells sorted from blood. Subset given: CD45RA+ positively selected. Receptors originate from a man between 18 and 35 years old in good health.

V gene TRBV5-1 combines with J gene TRBJ1-5; a possible D gene is TRBD1 (6 bases). V lost 0 bases and J lost 7, with 11 bases in between. The V gene's germline CDR1 is SGHRS and CDR2 YFSETQ. There are 14 residues in the CDR3. In nucleotides, the CDR3 is TGCGCCAGCAGCTTGGCTGGGGGCGAGCAGCCCCAGCATTTT. Protein product: CASSLAGGEQPQHF.

This sequence joins TRBV6-1 and TRBJ2-2; 8 bases agree with TRBD2. J was trimmed by 10 bases and V by 0 bases; bases with no gene match: 1. The CDR3 runs 13 residues. Germline values: CDR1 MNHNS, CDR2 SASEGT. CDR3 nucleotides: TGTGCCAGCAGTGAAGCGCGGGGGGAGGAGCTGTTTTTT. Protein: CASSEARGEELFF.

The gene calls are TRBV29-1 and TRBJ2-7, with D possibly called TRBD1 or TRBD2 (5 bases each). The V gene's germline CDR1 is SQVTM and CDR2 ANQGSEA. The CDR3 is 12 amino acids. The V end was cut by 4 bases, the J end by 7 bases, with 14 bases between. CDR3 coding DNA: TGCAGCGTTGTGGGGGTTCTGTTTGAGCAGTACTTC. Translation gives CSVVGVLFEQYF.

Only a few counts were recorded for this clone. The chain links TRBV18 to TRBJ1-3; possibly TRBD1 for D (5 bases). Germline V gene data show CDR1 as KGHSH and CDR2 as LQKENI. V was clipped by 3 bases and J by 2 bases, with 8 bases between them. The CDR3 covers 14 residues. In DNA form, the CDR3 reads TGTGCCAGCTCACCGACAGAAGCTGGAAACACCATATATTTT. Its protein product is CASSPTEAGNTIYF.

V usage is TRBV7-2 and J usage is TRBJ2-7; 7 nucleotides match TRBD2. There are 14 residues in the CDR3. With 6 bases clipped from V and 5 bases from J, the junction kept 10 bases outside the gene matches. Per germline, CDR1 SGHTA and CDR2 FQGNSA. CDR3 nucleotide sequence: TGTGCCAGCAGTCCCGGACTAGGGGTTCACGAGCAGTACTTC. Its protein is CASSPGLGVHEQYF.

The chain combines TRBV30 with TRBJ1-6; 7 nucleotides agree with TRBD1. After removal of 1 base from V and 0 bases from J, the junction contained 3 bases not matched to a gene. CDR1 is GTSNPN and CDR2 is SVGIG in the germline V gene (reference sequence). The CDR3 has 16 residues. CDR3 protein: CAWSEGAISYNSPLHF. The CDR3 DNA sequence: TGTGCCTGGAGTGAGGGGGCAATCTCCTATAATTCACCCCTCCACTTT.

This clone was seen a single time. The chain employs TRBV11-2 and TRBJ2-3; D is perhaps TRBD1 (6 bases). The CDR3 runs 15 residues. V was cut by 2 bases and J by 0 bases, with 9 bases left in between. Germline CDR1 reads SGHAT; CDR2 reads FQNNGV. CDR3 in amino acids: CASSLMGASTDTQYF. The CDR3 bases are TGTGCCAGCAGCTTAATGGGGGCTAGCACAGATACGCAGTATTTT.

This rearrangement joins TRBV5-1 to TRBJ2-6, with TRBD1 as a possible D gene (6 bases). Germline CDR1 SGHRS, CDR2 YFSETQ. CDR3 length equals 16 residues. Trimming pared 0 bases from V and 0 bases from J, leaving 7 bases between. The CDR3 DNA follows: TGCGCCAGCAGCTTGGGGACAGTCTCTGGGGCCAACGTCCTGACTTTC. Translating it yields CASSLGTVSGANVLTF. Full variable domain (missing parts from reference TRBV5-1 and TRBJ2-6): KAGVTQTPRYLIKTRGQQVTLSCSPISGHRSVSWYQQTPGQGLQFLFEYFSETQRNKGNFPGRFSGRQFSNSRSEMNVSTLELGDSALYLCASSLGTVSGANVLTFGAGSRLTVL.